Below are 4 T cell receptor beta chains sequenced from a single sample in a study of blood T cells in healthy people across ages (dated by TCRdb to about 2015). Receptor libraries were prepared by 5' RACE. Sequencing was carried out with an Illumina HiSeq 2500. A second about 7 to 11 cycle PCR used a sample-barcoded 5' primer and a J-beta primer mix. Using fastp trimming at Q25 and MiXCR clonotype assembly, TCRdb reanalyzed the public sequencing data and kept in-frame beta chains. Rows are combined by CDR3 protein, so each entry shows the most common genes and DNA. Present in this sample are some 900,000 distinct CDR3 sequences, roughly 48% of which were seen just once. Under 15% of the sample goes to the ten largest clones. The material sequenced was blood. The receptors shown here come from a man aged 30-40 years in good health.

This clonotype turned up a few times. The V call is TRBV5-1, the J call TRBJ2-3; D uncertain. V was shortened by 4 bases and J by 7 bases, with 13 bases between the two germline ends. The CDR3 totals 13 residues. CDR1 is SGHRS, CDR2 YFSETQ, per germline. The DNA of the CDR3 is TGCGCCAGCAGCCCGGAAATGGCCTATACGCAGTATTTT. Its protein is CASSPEMAYTQYF.

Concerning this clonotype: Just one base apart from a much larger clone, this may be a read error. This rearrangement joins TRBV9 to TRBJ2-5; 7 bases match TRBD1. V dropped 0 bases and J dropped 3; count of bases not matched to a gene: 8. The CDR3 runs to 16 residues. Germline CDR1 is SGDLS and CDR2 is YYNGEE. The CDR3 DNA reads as TGTGCCAGCAGCGTAGGTCCTGCCGGGACAGAAGAGACCCAGTACTTC. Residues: CASSVGPAGTEETQYF.

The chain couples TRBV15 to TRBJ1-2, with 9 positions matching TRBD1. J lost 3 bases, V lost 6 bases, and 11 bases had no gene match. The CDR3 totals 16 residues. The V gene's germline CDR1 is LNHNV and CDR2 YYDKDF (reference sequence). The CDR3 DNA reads TGTGCCACCAGTCTCCCCGAAGGACAGGGGTACTATGGCTACACCTTC. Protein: CATSLPEGQGYYGYTF.

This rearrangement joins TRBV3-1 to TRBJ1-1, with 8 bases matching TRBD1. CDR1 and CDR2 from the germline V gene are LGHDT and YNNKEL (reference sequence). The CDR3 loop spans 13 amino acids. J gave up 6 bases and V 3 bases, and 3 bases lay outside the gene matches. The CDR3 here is CASSHRGPAEAFF. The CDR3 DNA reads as TGTGCCAGCAGCCACAGGGGGCCAGCTGAAGCTTTCTTT.